The 20 T cell receptor beta chains listed next were all sequenced from one sample in a study of CD8+ T cells in alopecia areata. Sample treatment: oral pan-JAK inhibitor, 5-10 mg twice daily. Reverse transcribed after extraction, RNA yielded cDNA as the sequencing template. Profiling relied on immunoSEQ multiplex PCR, and the TCRdb table lists in-frame clones only, not all of them. The data contain 130,000 or so clones, more than 85% of them singletons. The material was CD8+ T cells sorted from blood, obtained at week 4, from a patient treated with tofacitinib. The receptor source for this set is a human donor with alopecia areata.

J is TRBJ2-1 and V is TRBV7-6, with D hard to call. V was pared by 3 bases and J by 0 bases, with 9 bases between. Germline lookup yields CDR1 SGHVS and CDR2 FNYEAQ. The CDR3 runs to 15 residues. The CDR3 DNA reads as TGTGCCAGCAGCTTTGGGGTTTCCTCCTACAATGAGCAGTTCTTC. Amino acids: CASSFGVSSYNEQFF.

The rearrangement joins TRBV13 to TRBJ2-1; 12 nucleotides line up with TRBD2. V was pared by 5 bases and J by 0 bases, with 8 bases of the junction left unmatched. CDR1 is PRHDT, CDR2 FYEKMQ, per germline (reference sequence). The CDR3 spans 18 residues. CDR3 bases: TGTGCCAGCAGCCAAACTAGCGGGGGGCCGTACTCCTACAATGAGCAGTTCTTC. It codes for CASSQTSGGPYSYNEQFF.

The chain is built from TRBV19 and TRBJ2-2; the match to TRBD2 covers 9 bases. CDR3 length: 13 residues. Germline CDR1 and CDR2: LNHDA and SQIVND (reference sequence). The CDR3 DNA reads TGTGCTCGGGTAGCGGGAGAGGTAGGGGAGCTGTTTTTT. Its protein product is CARVAGEVGELFF.

This chain joins TRBV5-4 and TRBJ1-2; unclear D gene. Germline-derived CDR1 and CDR2 are SGHNT and YYREEE (reference sequence). The ends were cut back, 2 bases at V and 2 bases at J, with 16 bases in the middle. The CDR3 length is 16 residues. Here the CDR3 DNA reads TGTGCCAGCAGCTTATTCCAGTGGGCGTCCAACTATGGCTACACCTTC. Encoded protein: CASSLFQWASNYGYTF.

This rearrangement joins TRBV15 to TRBJ1-1; the D is unclear. The V and J ends lost 3 bases and 1 base respectively, with 9 bases between them. Germline V gene sequence: CDR1 LNHNV, CDR2 YYDKDF (reference sequence). The CDR3 covers 14 residues. The CDR3, as DNA: TGTGCCACCAGCAGGACCTCGGGGAACACTGAAGCTTTCTTT. Translation gives CATSRTSGNTEAFF.

The chain is built from TRBV2 and TRBJ2-3; D unclear. Looked up from germline, CDR1 is SNHLY and CDR2 is FYNNEI. The CDR3 consists of 13 residues. The germline V and J ends were trimmed by 8 bases and 0 bases, with 9 bases remaining between them. CDR3 DNA sequence: TGTGCCAGCGGGCGCACTAGCACAGATACGCAGTATTTT. This translates into CASGRTSTDTQYF.

This sequence joins TRBV2 and TRBJ1-4; no clear D gene. In germline, CDR1 is SNHLY, CDR2 FYNNEI. The CDR3 has 13 residues. V was pared by 7 bases and J by 4 bases, with 10 bases between. This CDR3 reads CASNPPHNEKLFF. The CDR3 nucleotides are TGTGCCAGCAATCCGCCTCATAATGAAAAACTGTTTTTT.

This sequence joins TRBV13 and TRBJ2-7, with TRBD1 as a possible D gene (5 bases). CDR3 size: 14 residues. V lost 7 bases, J lost 4 bases, and 17 bases lay in between. Germline V gene data show CDR1 as PRHDT and CDR2 as FYEKMQ (reference sequence). CDR3 nucleotide sequence: TGTGCCAGCACCCAGGGTCGACGTCTGTACGAGCAGTACTTC. This sequence encodes CASTQGRRLYEQYF. The whole variable domain, filled in from reference TRBV13 and TRBJ2-7, reads AAGVIQSPRHLIKEKRETATLKCYPIPRHDTVYWYQQGPGQDPQFLISFYEKMQSDKGSIPDRFSAQQFSDYHSELNMSSLELGDSALYFCASTQGRRLYEQYFGPGTRLTVT.

The chain is built from TRBV7-6 and TRBJ2-5; D gene ambiguous. The CDR3 runs 14 residues. Germline CDR1 reads SGHVS; CDR2 reads FNYEAQ. V shed 6 bases and J shed 2 bases, with 13 bases lying between them. The CDR3 loop is CASRKKGWQETQYF. The CDR3, as DNA: TGTGCCAGCAGGAAGAAGGGTTGGCAAGAGACCCAGTACTTC.

V usage is TRBV11-2 and J usage is TRBJ2-3, with TRBD2 identical over 7 bases. V lost 5 bases to trimming and J lost 2 bases; unmatched junction nucleotides: 10. This CDR3 has 16 amino acids. Germline values: CDR1 SGHAT, CDR2 FQNNGV. CDR3: CASSQTGGRDTDTQYF. CDR3 DNA sequence: TGTGCCAGCAGCCAAACGGGGGGTAGGGACACAGATACGCAGTATTTT.

The rearrangement joins TRBV29-1 to TRBJ2-1, with 10 positions matching TRBD2. V shed 3 bases and J 4 bases; nucleotides not matched to a gene: 6. The CDR3 has 15 amino acids. CDR1 SQVTM and CDR2 ANQGSEA come from the germline V gene. CDR3 sequence: CSVDGAGGPYNEQFF. The DNA of the CDR3 is TGCAGCGTTGACGGAGCGGGAGGGCCGTACAATGAGCAGTTCTTC.

The chain combines TRBV29-1 with TRBJ2-1; D possibly matches TRBD1 or TRBD2 (5 bases each). CDR1 is SQVTM, CDR2 ANQGSEA, per germline. Between the trimmed V and J ends, which lost 7 bases and 0 bases, there was a span of 10 bases. This CDR3 comprises 13 residues. This chain's CDR3 is CSGEGSSYNEQFF. CDR3 nucleotides: TGCAGCGGAGAGGGGAGCTCCTACAATGAGCAGTTCTTC.

The chain employs TRBV29-1 and TRBJ2-1; 9 bases align to TRBD1. The CDR3 contains 14 residues. V dropped 7 bases and J dropped 3; count of bases not matched to a gene: 7. The germline gives CDR1 SQVTM, CDR2 ANQGSEA. The CDR3 DNA reads TGCAGCGCGACCGGGGGACAGGGCTACAATGAGCAGTTCTTC. Translating it yields CSATGGQGYNEQFF.

This chain connects TRBV27 to TRBJ2-7, with TRBD1 matching over 10 bases. The germline gives CDR1 MNHEY, CDR2 SMNVEV (reference sequence). V lost 1 base to trimming and J lost 3 bases; unmatched junction nucleotides: 3. This CDR3 spans 15 amino acids. The CDR3 protein is CASSLLTGGGYEQYF. CDR3 bases: TGTGCCAGCAGTTTATTGACAGGGGGCGGCTACGAGCAGTACTTC.

This chain connects TRBV5-1 to TRBJ2-7; D is ambiguous. This CDR3 has 13 amino acids. Per germline, CDR1 SGHRS and CDR2 YFSETQ. V shed 0 bases and J shed 1 base, with 5 bases lying between them. Here the CDR3 reads CASSLVSSYEQYF. CDR3 sequence (DNA): TGCGCCAGCAGCTTGGTCTCGTCCTACGAGCAGTACTTC.

CDR3 sequence reads: CASLLDRGYTGELFF. The DNA for the CDR3 is TGTGCCAGTCTATTGGACAGGGGGTACACCGGGGAGCTGTTTTTT. The J gene is TRBJ2-2, the V gene TRBV11-2, with TRBD1 matching 10 bases. The CDR3 contains 15 residues. V lost 9 bases to trimming and J lost 3 bases; unmatched junction nucleotides: 7. Germline V gene data show CDR1 as SGHAT and CDR2 as FQNNGV.

This chain links TRBV29-1 with TRBJ1-5; unclear D gene. The CDR3 loop spans 14 amino acids. The germline V gene encodes CDR1 SQVTM and CDR2 ANQGSEA. With 2 bases removed from V and 4 bases from J, the gap between germline ends came to 12 bases. The CDR3 spells CSVEQFLGNQPQHF. CDR3 DNA: TGCAGCGTTGAACAGTTTTTGGGTAATCAGCCCCAGCATTTT.

V is TRBV25-1 and J is TRBJ1-5, with D uncertain. CDR3 size: 14 residues. The V end lost 3 bases, the J end lost 0 bases, and 6 bases lay between the germline ends. The germline V gene encodes CDR1 MGHDK and CDR2 SYGVNS. The CDR3 DNA reads as TGTGCCAGCAGTGAGGTTGATAGCAATCAGCCCCAGCATTTT. Translated, it gives CASSEVDSNQPQHF.

CDR3 amino acids: CASSLVPQRLVVNEQFF. CDR3 coding DNA: TGTGCCAGCAGCTTAGTTCCCCAGAGACTAGTTGTCAATGAGCAGTTCTTC. The rearrangement links TRBV7-8 to TRBJ2-1; a possible D gene is TRBD2 (6 bases). V lost 1 base, J lost 6 bases, and 19 bases lay in between. This CDR3 is 17 amino acids long. From germline, CDR1 is SGHVS and CDR2 FQNEAQ.

The chain has TRBV14 and TRBJ1-1, with 8 bases identical to TRBD1. CDR1 and CDR2 from the germline V gene are SGHDN and FVKESK. CDR3 length: 16 residues. Trimming took 4 bases from V and 1 from J; bases not matched to a gene: 8. The CDR3 sequence is CASSPRTGRENTEAFF. The CDR3 DNA sequence: TGTGCCAGCAGCCCGCGGACAGGGAGGGAGAACACTGAAGCTTTCTTT.